This T cell receptor (beta chain) came from a study of blood T cell repertoires in COVID-19. Here immunoSEQ multiplex PCR was the method, and the copy in TCRdb shows in-frame clones only, minus some. The sample includes around 190,000 clones, about 80% of them seen just once. The CDR3 is made up of 14 amino acids. V lost 4 bases, J lost 4 bases, and 7 bases stayed unmatched. Germline V gene sequence: CDR1 SGHTS, CDR2 YDEGEE. Source material: peripheral blood. V and J are TRBV5-8 and TRBJ2-7; 8 bases are a match to TRBD2. The receptor was derived from a human donor in a cohort sampled during active COVID-19. The CDR3 here is CASSESGGYYEQYF. The CDR3 coding sequence is TGTGCCAGCAGCGAAAGCGGGGGCTATTACGAGCAGTACTTC.